The 25 T cell receptor beta chains in this list originate from one sample, sequenced in a study of T cell repertoires in cytomegalovirus infection. The antigens these receptors bind are not known. From the reads, TCRdb called clonotypes with MiXCR, one entry per CDR3 protein. The sample shows fewer than 900,000 distinct CDR3 sequences, under 35% of them seen only once. This material consisted of cultured CD8+ T cells from PBMCs, taken from culture after CMV antigen stimulation. The receptors originated from a human donor in good health (CMV status not recorded). Some clones in this sample may be carry-over from other donors' samples.

This clonotype was recorded a few times. The rearrangement links TRBV7-9 to TRBJ2-7; either TRBD1 or TRBD2 may fit D (5 bases each). CDR3 size: 13 residues. V was shortened by 3 bases and J by 7 bases, with 13 bases between the two germline ends. CDR1 is SEHNR, CDR2 FQNEAQ, per germline (reference sequence). DNA of the CDR3: TGTGCCAGCAGCTTCTATGAGGGGAGTGAGCAGTACTTC. Amino acid sequence: CASSFYEGSEQYF.

The V call is TRBV9, the J call TRBJ2-1; the match to TRBD2 covers 7 bases. CDR3 length equals 15 residues. Germline-derived CDR1 and CDR2 are SGDLS and YYNGEE. V gave up 0 bases and J gave up 3 bases; unmatched junction bases: 3. CDR3 DNA: TGTGCCAGCAGCGTAGGGGAGGGAAACTACAATGAGCAGTTCTTC. Residues: CASSVGEGNYNEQFF. The variable domain in full, with the rest retrieved from reference TRBV9 and TRBJ2-1, is DSGVTQTPKHLITATGQRVTLRCSPRSGDLSVYWYQQSLDQGLQFLIQYYNGEERAKGNILERFSAQQFPDLHSELNLSSLELGDSALYFCASSVGEGNYNEQFFGPGTRLTVL.

This clonotype came up a few times. This chain uses TRBV7-3 with TRBJ2-1; D tentatively fits TRBD1 or TRBD2 (6 bases each). CDR1 is SGHTA and CDR2 is FQGTGA in the germline V gene. The CDR3 consists of 16 residues. Deletions cut 2 bases from V and 0 bases from J, with 11 bases between. This chain's CDR3 is CASSLLRGPSYNEQFF. The CDR3 bases are TGTGCCAGCAGCTTACTCCGGGGGCCCTCCTACAATGAGCAGTTCTTC.

This clonotype was found a few times. V usage is TRBV5-1 and J usage is TRBJ1-1; 12 nucleotides agree with TRBD1. This CDR3 is 17 amino acids long. Trimming took 4 bases from V and 6 from J; bases not matched to a gene: 13. Germline V CDR1 and CDR2: SGHRS, YFSETQ. CDR3: CASSNPGQGASRAEAFF. As DNA, the CDR3 is TGCGCCAGCAGCAATCCGGGACAGGGGGCTTCTAGGGCTGAAGCTTTCTTT.

This clonotype occurred a few times. The chain couples TRBV12-3 or TRBV12-4 to TRBJ2-7; TRBD2 might be the D (5 bases). The CDR3 contains 16 residues. V lost 3 bases and J lost 7, with 22 bases in between. CDR3 coding DNA: TGTGCCAGCAGTTTCGGATTTCGGGAATACCAGGAGGAGCAGTACTTC. Translation gives CASSFGFREYQEEQYF.

This clonotype was counted at least ten times. In DNA form, the CDR3 reads TGTGCCAGCAGCTACGGGGCAGACGGAGAGACCCAGTACTTC. Its protein is CASSYGADGETQYF. This chain links TRBV7-6 with TRBJ2-5, with D tentatively TRBD1 or TRBD2 (5 bases each). The CDR3 has 14 residues. Trimming pared 4 bases from V and 4 bases from J, leaving 13 bases between. Germline CDR1 and CDR2: SGHVS and FNYEAQ. The full variable domain, in which reference TRBV7-6 and TRBJ2-5 provide the parts outside the CDR3, is GAGVSQSPRYKVTKRGQDVALRCDPISGHVSLYWYRQALGQGPEFLTYFNYEAQQDKSGLPNDRFSAERPEGSISTLTIQRTEQRDSAMYRCASSYGADGETQYFGPGTRLLVL.

The sample holds a few counts of this clonotype. This sequence joins TRBV20-1 and TRBJ2-1; no clear D gene. CDR1 and CDR2 from the germline V gene are DFQATT and SNEGSKA (reference sequence). The V gene lost 0 bases and the J gene lost 3 bases, with 9 bases spanning the gap. CDR3 length equals 14 residues. This CDR3 reads CSARDPTLYNEQFF. CDR3 bases: TGCAGTGCTAGAGATCCGACACTCTACAATGAGCAGTTCTTC.

The chain links TRBV27 to TRBJ1-5; D call uncertain. This CDR3 region has 14 residues. Trimming removed 6 bases from V and 9 bases from J, with 18 bases in between. Germline CDR1 is MNHEY and CDR2 is SMNVEV (reference sequence). The CDR3 DNA reads as TGTGCCAGCAGCCCTCTTGAGCGTCAAGGGCCCCAGCATTTT. Its translation: CASSPLERQGPQHF.

The V and J genes are TRBV12-3 or TRBV12-4 and TRBJ2-2; 7 bases are shared with TRBD2. This CDR3 region has 14 residues. J lost 3 bases, V lost 5 bases, and 3 bases had no gene match. The CDR3 DNA follows: TGTGCCAGCAGTACACGGGGGGACACCGGGGAGCTGTTTTTT. Encoded protein: CASSTRGDTGELFF.

The chain is built from TRBV7-3 and TRBJ2-7; tentative D call: TRBD1 (5 bases). With 5 bases removed from V and 0 bases from J, the gap between germline ends came to 14 bases. This CDR3 spans 15 amino acids. The germline gives CDR1 SGHTA, CDR2 FQGTGA. CDR3 protein: CASSPQVPSSYEQYF. CDR3 in DNA: TGTGCCAGCAGCCCACAGGTTCCCAGCTCCTACGAGCAGTACTTC.

The chain uses TRBV27 and TRBJ1-1, with 7 bases matching TRBD1. The CDR3 runs to 13 residues. The J segment lost 5 bases and the V segment lost 8 bases, leaving 8 bases of the junction unmatched. The germline gives CDR1 MNHEY, CDR2 SMNVEV (reference sequence). CDR3 DNA sequence: TGTGCCAGCGGATTAGACAGGGCGACTGAAGCTTTCTTT. It codes for CASGLDRATEAFF.

The chain links TRBV6-2 or TRBV6-3 to TRBJ2-5, with D hard to call. The CDR3 is 13 amino acids. Looked up from germline, CDR1 is MNHEY and CDR2 is SVGEGT. The V end lost 8 bases, the J end lost 5 bases, and 15 bases lay between the germline ends. In DNA, the CDR3 is TGTGCCAGCGTGGCCCGAGTGTTCGAGACCCAGTACTTC. It encodes CASVARVFETQYF.

This chain joins TRBV20-1 and TRBJ1-5; possibly TRBD1 for D (6 bases). The CDR3 has 15 residues. The V end lost 6 bases, the J end lost 1 base, and 16 bases lay between the germline ends. Germline V gene lookup returns CDR1 DFQATT and CDR2 SNEGSKA (reference sequence). This chain's CDR3 is CSARTASGSNQPQHF. Here the CDR3 DNA reads TGCAGTGCGAGGACAGCGAGCGGGAGCAATCAGCCCCAGCATTTT.

This clonotype was counted a few times. This chain connects TRBV5-4 to TRBJ2-1; TRBD1 aligns across 8 bases. The CDR3 spans 14 residues. Germline CDR1 SGHNT, CDR2 YYREEE (reference sequence). J lost 7 bases, V lost 4 bases, and 7 bases had no gene match. The CDR3 reads CASSPRDRWNEQFF. For the CDR3, the DNA is TGTGCCAGCAGCCCCCGGGACAGGTGGAATGAGCAGTTCTTC.

This clonotype has ten or more counts. The rearrangement joins TRBV6-1 to TRBJ2-1, with D perhaps matching TRBD1 or TRBD2 (5 bases each). The V and J ends lost 6 bases and 6 bases respectively, with 18 bases between them. Germline-derived CDR1 and CDR2 are MNHNS and SASEGT. The CDR3 is made up of 15 amino acids. The CDR3 reads CASSVTGTVGNEQFF. CDR3 DNA sequence: TGTGCCAGCAGCGTAACCGGGACGGTGGGCAATGAGCAGTTCTTC.

The chain joins TRBV12-3 or TRBV12-4 to TRBJ2-7; tentatively, D is TRBD2 (5 bases). Trimming took 5 bases from V and 1 from J, leaving 12 bases between them. CDR3 size: 14 residues. CDR3 DNA: TGTGCCAGCAGTCCACTCCGGGATTCCTACGAGCAGTACTTC. It encodes CASSPLRDSYEQYF.

The chain couples TRBV4-1 to TRBJ1-1; possibly TRBD1 for D (5 bases). Trimming shortened V by 4 bases and J by 4 bases, and 10 bases separated the two germline ends. This CDR3 is 13 amino acids long. Germline CDR1 and CDR2: MGHRA and YSYEKL. The CDR3 region has the DNA TGCGCCAGCAGCCCCAGGGTGTTCACTGAAGCTTTCTTT. Its translation: CASSPRVFTEAFF.

This clonotype was seen ten or more times. The V and J genes are TRBV6-2 or TRBV6-3 and TRBJ2-3; 9 nucleotides match TRBD2. The CDR3 extends over 16 amino acids. Germline assignment: CDR1 MNHEY and CDR2 SVGEGT. V lost 6 bases and J lost 2; bases outside the gene matches: 9. The DNA for the CDR3 is TGTGCCAGCAGGGGGCTAGCGGGGAGCTCCACAGATACGCAGTATTTT. This translates into CASRGLAGSSTDTQYF.

The CDR3 DNA reads TGTGCCAGCAGTCGACAGGGAAGCTCCTACAATGAGCAGTTCTTC. Translation gives CASSRQGSSYNEQFF. This chain links TRBV12-3 or TRBV12-4 with TRBJ2-1, with 7 bases matching TRBD1. This CDR3 region has 15 residues. V was pared by 5 bases and J by 0 bases, with 4 bases of the junction left unmatched.

There are many counts of this clonotype. The rearrangement links TRBV20-1 to TRBJ1-6; weak D call: TRBD1 (5 bases). V was cut by 6 bases and J by 9 bases, with 27 bases left in between. The CDR3 covers 17 residues. CDR1 and CDR2 (germline): DFQATT, SNEGSKA (reference sequence). The CDR3 DNA reads as TGCAGTGCCACGTTGGCCAAGGCAGAGGGGCGTCGTTCACCCCTCCACTTT. This sequence encodes CSATLAKAEGRRSPLHF.

This clonotype appeared many times. The gene calls are TRBV7-8 and TRBJ1-4; no clear D. Germline assignment: CDR1 SGHVS and CDR2 FQNEAQ. There are 15 residues in the CDR3. V was clipped by 2 bases and J by 7 bases, with 14 bases between them. This CDR3 reads CASSLIRARSEKLFF. The CDR3 DNA reads as TGTGCCAGCAGCTTAATAAGGGCAAGGAGTGAAAAACTGTTTTTT.

This clonotype has a handful of counts. The rearrangement uses TRBV9 and TRBJ1-5, with D possibly TRBD1 on 5 matching bases. CDR1 is SGDLS and CDR2 is YYNGEE in the germline V gene. V lost 5 bases, J lost 2 bases, and 11 bases lay in between. There are 14 residues in the CDR3. The chain's CDR3 is CASSGGNGNQPQHF. Here the CDR3 DNA reads TGTGCCAGCAGTGGGGGGAATGGCAATCAGCCCCAGCATTTT. Full variable domain (missing parts from reference TRBV9 and TRBJ1-5): DSGVTQTPKHLITATGQRVTLRCSPRSGDLSVYWYQQSLDQGLQFLIQYYNGEERAKGNILERFSAQQFPDLHSELNLSSLELGDSALYFCASSGGNGNQPQHFGDGTRLSIL.

This clonotype was recorded at least ten times. The V gene is TRBV7-8, the J gene TRBJ1-3; the D gene is possibly TRBD1 (6 bases). The ends were cut back, 9 bases at V and 0 bases at J, with 9 bases in the middle. The V gene's germline CDR1 is SGHVS and CDR2 FQNEAQ. The CDR3 consists of 13 residues. CDR3 residues: CASRGASGNTIYF. The CDR3 DNA reads as TGTGCCAGTCGGGGGGCCTCTGGAAACACCATATATTTT.

This chain joins TRBV7-3 and TRBJ2-2; D remains ambiguous. Trimming removed 1 base at V and 0 bases at J, with 9 bases between. Germline CDR1 is SGHTA and CDR2 is FQGTGA. This CDR3 has 16 amino acids. CDR3 loop: CASSLNPWTNTGELFF. In nucleotides, the CDR3 is TGTGCCAGCAGCTTAAACCCGTGGACGAACACCGGGGAGCTGTTTTTT.

The gene calls are TRBV6-2 or TRBV6-3 and TRBJ2-5, with D hard to call. Trimming left V 2 bases short and J 5 bases short, with 9 bases between. Germline lookup yields CDR1 MNHEY and CDR2 SVGEGT. There are 13 residues in the CDR3. CDR3 bases: TGTGCCAGCAGTTACGTTAGGCCGGAGACCCAGTACTTC. Amino acid sequence: CASSYVRPETQYF.